This is a list of T cell receptor beta chains from one sample in a study of beta chain features in type 1 diabetes. The repertoire was sequenced with immunoSEQ multiplex PCR; TCRdb's copy has only in-frame clones and lacks some. Here the sample spans approximately 250,000 clones, around 22% being singletons. Material for sequencing was naive CD4+ T cells from blood. Receptors originate from a woman younger than 45 with type 1 diabetes. The CDR3 runs from the conserved cysteine through the conserved F or W. A D gene is named only where the DNA matches it firmly. Size is stated for part of the rows, as once, few or many counts, or as a class when the clone is expanded.

j_gene,d_gene,v_gene,abundance,CDR3aa,CDR3nt
TRBJ2-1,TRBD2,TRBV5-1,once,CASSFSGSDYNEQFF,TGCGCCAGCAGCTTTAGCGGGAGTGACTACAATGAGCAGTTCTTC
TRBJ1-4,.,TRBV30,.,CAWSLTRATNEKLFF,TGTGCCTGGAGCCTCACACGGGCAACTAATGAAAAACTGTTTTTT
TRBJ1-2,.,TRBV28,.,CASSSTARYYGYTF,TGTGCCAGCAGTTCGACAGCGCGCTACTATGGCTACACCTTC
TRBJ2-3,.,TRBV6-5,.,CASSLVDTQYF,TGTGCCAGCAGTTTAGTTGATACGCAGTATTTT
TRBJ1-1,.,TRBV5-1,.,CASRLDRQNTEAFF,TGCGCCAGCAGATTGGACCGACAGAACACTGAAGCTTTCTTT
TRBJ2-4,TRBD1,TRBV19,few,CASCRNRDRGMYF,TGTGCCAGTTGCCGTAACAGGGACAGGGGAATGTACTTC
TRBJ2-2,TRBD2,TRBV27,.,CASSLTTGLGGELFF,TGTGCCAGCAGTTTAACAACGGGACTAGGCGGGGAGCTGTTTTTT
TRBJ2-7,TRBD1,TRBV11-3,.,CASSYTLGQAGSYEQYF,TGTGCCAGCAGCTATACCCTGGGACAGGCAGGGAGCTACGAGCAGTACTTC
TRBJ2-1,.,TRBV19,few,CASRLYRAGVYNEQFF,TGTGCCAGTAGACTTTACAGGGCCGGGGTCTACAATGAGCAGTTCTTC
TRBJ2-1,.,TRBV29-1,few,CSGKRQNRDEQFF,TGCAGCGGCAAGAGACAGAATCGGGATGAGCAGTTCTTC
TRBJ1-2,.,TRBV6-4,few,CASSRGNYGYTF,TGTGCCAGCAGTCGAGGGAACTATGGCTACACCTTC
TRBJ1-5,.,TRBV9,.,CASSVAGGNQPQHF,TGTGCCAGCAGCGTAGCTGGAGGGAATCAGCCCCAGCATTTT
TRBJ2-7,.,TRBV29-1,few,CSVSPSSYEQYF,TGCAGCGTTTCCCCGAGCTCCTACGAGCAGTACTTC
TRBJ2-3,TRBD1,TRBV5-4,.,CASSTPPGQRTDTQYF,TGTGCCAGCAGCACGCCCCCGGGACAGCGCACAGATACGCAGTATTTT
TRBJ2-3,TRBD2,TRBV5-4,few,CASSLGFSGSGTDTQYF,TGTGCCAGCAGCTTAGGGTTTAGCGGGAGTGGGACAGATACGCAGTATTTT
TRBJ2-2,TRBD2,TRBV2,few,CASSPGSGTSVSGELFF,TGTGCCAGCAGCCCCGGTTCCGGGACTAGCGTCTCCGGGGAGCTGTTTTTT
TRBJ2-3,TRBD2,TRBV30,few,CAWSISTSGTQYF,TGTGCCTGGAGTATCTCCACTAGCGGGACGCAGTATTTT
TRBJ2-5,TRBD2,TRBV14,few,CASTWTSFKETQYF,TGTGCCAGCACATGGACTAGCTTCAAAGAGACCCAGTACTTC
TRBJ1-2,TRBD1,TRBV29-1,.,CSVGQGAGYGYTF,TGCAGCGTTGGACAGGGGGCAGGTTATGGCTACACCTTC
TRBJ2-5,.,TRBV29-1,.,CSVGHSRGETQYF,TGCAGCGTTGGACACTCGAGAGGGGAGACCCAGTACTTC
TRBJ2-7,TRBD2,TRBV9,few,CASSVEAGGTYEQYF,TGTGCCAGCAGCGTAGAAGCGGGAGGAACGTACGAGCAGTACTTC
TRBJ1-2,.,TRBV25-1,.,CASSEYIGGYGYTF,TGTGCCAGCAGTGAATACATCGGCGGCTATGGCTACACCTTC
TRBJ2-7,.,TRBV18,few,CASSPDSSYEQYF,TGTGCCAGCTCACCCGATAGCTCCTACGAGCAGTACTTC
TRBJ1-1,.,TRBV15,.,CATVQGPNTEAFF,TGTGCCACCGTCCAGGGTCCGAACACTGAAGCTTTCTTT
TRBJ2-3,.,TRBV18,.,CASSSSTDTQYF,TGTGCCAGCTCATCTAGCACAGATACGCAGTATTTT
TRBJ2-2,.,TRBV10-3,.,CAISGTVGELFF,TGTGCCATCAGTGGGACAGTTGGGGAGCTGTTTTTT
TRBJ1-2,.,TRBV27,.,CASSLSVGNYGYTF,TGTGCCAGCAGTTTATCTGTCGGGAACTATGGCTACACCTTC
TRBJ2-1,TRBD2,TRBV29-1,few,CSVVTGGLSNEQFF,TGCAGCGTTGTAACGGGAGGGCTGTCAAATGAGCAGTTCTTC
TRBJ2-1,TRBD2,TRBV30,few,CALVGGRYNEQFF,TGTGCCTTAGTGGGAGGGCGTTACAATGAGCAGTTCTTC
TRBJ2-1,TRBD2,TRBV11-1,.,CASSDTFAGGLNEQFF,TGTGCCAGCAGCGACACTTTTGCGGGAGGGCTGAATGAGCAGTTCTTC
TRBJ1-1,.,TRBV18,few,CASSPSVEAFF,TGTGCCAGCTCACCCTCGGTAGAAGCTTTCTTT
TRBJ2-5,.,TRBV7-2,.,CASRRGQETQYF,TGTGCCAGCAGGCGGGGACAAGAGACCCAGTACTTC
TRBJ1-2,TRBD1,TRBV4-2,few,CASSPEGAGQGSNYGYTF,TGTGCCAGCAGCCCCGAAGGTGCCGGACAGGGTTCTAACTATGGCTACACCTTC
TRBJ2-5,TRBD1,TRBV2,.,CASRATVGTGVGETQYF,TGTGCCAGCAGGGCTACCGTTGGGACAGGGGTGGGTGAGACCCAGTACTTC
TRBJ2-1,TRBD2,TRBV5-4,.,CASSLGGASGTNEQFF,TGTGCCAGCAGCTTGGGGGGGGCTAGCGGGACTAATGAGCAGTTCTTC
TRBJ2-1,TRBD2,TRBV30,.,CAWNLAPGGEQFF,TGTGCCTGGAACCTAGCTCCGGGAGGTGAGCAGTTCTTC
TRBJ2-1,.,TRBV4-1,few,CASSRLPIRGGGEQFF,TGCGCCAGCAGCCGACTACCAATTAGGGGGGGCGGCGAGCAGTTCTTC
TRBJ2-3,TRBD2,TRBV18,.,CASSPRGLAADTQYF,TGTGCCAGCTCACCCCGAGGACTAGCCGCAGATACGCAGTATTTT
TRBJ2-7,.,TRBV5-6,.,CASSLTPTEQYF,TGTGCCAGCAGCCTGACTCCTACCGAGCAGTACTTC
TRBJ2-1,.,TRBV5-1,few,CASSKTGRSSYNEQFF,TGCGCCAGCAGCAAAACAGGAAGGAGCTCCTACAATGAGCAGTTCTTC
TRBJ2-7,TRBD2,TRBV30,.,CAWSVRTSGEQYF,TGTGCCTGGAGTGTACGGACTAGCGGAGAGCAGTACTTC
TRBJ2-5,TRBD2,TRBV29-1,.,CSVGTSGQETQYF,TGCAGCGTTGGAACTAGCGGACAAGAGACCCAGTACTTC
TRBJ1-3,TRBD1,TRBV11-2,few,CASSFRDSSGNTIYF,TGTGCCAGCAGCTTCCGGGACAGCTCTGGAAACACCATATATTTT